The sequence of this TCR beta chain was determined in a study of shared clonotypes between healthy human individuals (dated by TCRdb to the early 2020s). Looking at the study overall: The cohort included a few men and a couple of women between 18 and 49 years of age. Each donor's leukapheresis produced roughly between roughly 0.85 and 10 billion PBMCs. For each donor, CD4 naive and CD4 memory were each given three plates, CD8 naive was given two plates, and CD8 memory was given one plate. Blood TCR repertoires of five healthy adults were deeply sequenced to estimate repertoire size and the extent of clonotype sharing between individuals. Different laboratories and diverse techniques were used to prepare libraries and sequence TCR repertoires, to increase sequencing depth and limit assay-specific biases. Findings and caveats that apply to the study as a whole: Because the study included a small number of donors, the genetic and exposure-history diversity represented was limited. Compared with non-shared clonotypes, clonotypes shared by all four sorted-subset donors had higher generation probabilities. Incomplete sequencing was indicated by rarefaction of sorted-subset datasets, despite the large sequencing depth. Pairwise subsampling led to the expectation that sequencing depth would affect the degree of clonotype sharing among donors. Sampling was restricted to blood, and TCR repertoires in tissues likely differ from the TCR repertoires found in blood. Naive subsets generally had larger estimated clonotype richness than memory subsets did. Around 5.4% of naive CD4, around 3.6% of naive CD8, roughly 2.4% of memory CD4, and more than 0.35% of memory CD8 clonotypes were shared across several donors.

Regarding this clone: Its antigen is not yet known. Base-call qualities are not available, and no considerably larger clone is one nucleotide away.

Healthy HIV-negative adults with no recently reported acute infections or vaccinations were included as donors. All donors were Caucasian adults living in Nashville, Tennessee, USA. CD4+ T cells were enriched through magnetic negative selection, after which naive cells were positively selected on CD45RA and the remaining negative fraction served as the memory subset. Blood was collected by leukapheresis, and PBMCs were isolated by Ficoll-Histopaque density gradient centrifugation and then cryopreserved in liquid nitrogen vapor phase. Analytical flow cytometry was used to check the purity and quantity of each magnetically sorted T cell population. Genomic DNA was isolated from every sorted fraction and measured by UV absorbance on a Nanodrop 2000c. Using the deep immunoSEQ assay, TCR CDR3 regions were amplified from genomic DNA by multiplex PCR. Extracted genomic DNA from each cell subset was spread evenly across all wells of several immunoSEQ 96-well plates, with each plate serving as a replicate. For sorted subsets, roughly 200 ng genomic DNA, equal to about 30,000 T cell genomes, was loaded into each replicate PCR. The purified libraries were quantified using a Qubit 3.0 fluorometer, sized with a Bioanalyzer 2100, and then quantified again using the KAPA Library Quantification kit. A separate single-read 150-cycle Illumina NextSeq 550 flow cell was used to sequence each immunoSEQ 96-well plate. As for the original processing: The immunoSEQ output contained only junctional sequences without quality scores, so filtering could not match that applied to full-length reads. To assign V/J genes and CDR3, sequences were annotated using PyIR, a Python wrapper for IgBLAST v1.9, with IMGT germline references. Reads were removed for weak V/J assignments (E-value above 1e-6), missing CDR3, stop codons, out-of-frame junctions, or ambiguous translated residues. V3J clonotypes were defined by identical inferred V gene, J gene, and CDR3 amino acid sequence. To compute the percentage overlap between repertoires, the number of shared unique clonotypes was divided by the size of the smaller repertoire. Three approaches were used to assess repertoire richness: RTK rarefaction, the Chao1 estimator, and Recon v2.1 estimates of unobserved clonotypes. OLGA was used to compute generation probabilities for all TCRbeta clonotypes that the gDNA method yielded from four donors. This immuneACCESS table, as held by TCRdb, lists in-frame sequences with V and J called but not all clones. Of the missing ones, under half trace to an unresolved V gene in checked studies; the others have no known cause. V, J and clone size are taken as reported in that table, and D and trimming were inferred from the DNA itself. The sample includes more than 850,000 clones, with approximately 78% observed a single time. The ten most abundant clones make up 0.5% to 0.6% of the sample.

The CDR1 and CDR2 encoded by the germline V gene are SGHRS and YFSETQ. The V and J ends are trimmed by 5 bases and 4 bases, leaving 12 bases between them. The CDR3 starts with the cysteine, ends with the phenylalanine, and has 13 residues. Only CDR3 DNA is held: 39 bases, read in frame from base 1. The sample taken for sequencing was memory CD4+ T cells from PBMCs. The cell subset or site label of this sample denotes: CD45RA-negative fraction. The source of this sequence is a man between 18 and 35 years old in good health. Some clones in this sample may be carry-over from other donors' samples. This sequence uses TRBV5-1 and TRBJ2-5; a tentative D match to TRBD2 spans 5 bases. The encoded CDR3 is CASRAGSGETQYF. The nucleotide sequence reads TGCGCCAGCAGGGCAGGAAGCGGAGAGACCCAGTACTTC.